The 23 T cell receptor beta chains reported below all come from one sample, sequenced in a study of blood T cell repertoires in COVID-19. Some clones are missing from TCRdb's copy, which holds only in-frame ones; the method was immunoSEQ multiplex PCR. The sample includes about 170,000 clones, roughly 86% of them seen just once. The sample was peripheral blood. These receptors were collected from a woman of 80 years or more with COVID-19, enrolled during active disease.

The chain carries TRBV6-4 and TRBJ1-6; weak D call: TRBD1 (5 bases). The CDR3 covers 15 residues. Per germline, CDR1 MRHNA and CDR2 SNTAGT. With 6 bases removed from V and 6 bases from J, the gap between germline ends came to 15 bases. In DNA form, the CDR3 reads TGTGCCAGCAGAGGAGATTGGGGCCGTAATTCACCCCTCCACTTT. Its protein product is CASRGDWGRNSPLHF.

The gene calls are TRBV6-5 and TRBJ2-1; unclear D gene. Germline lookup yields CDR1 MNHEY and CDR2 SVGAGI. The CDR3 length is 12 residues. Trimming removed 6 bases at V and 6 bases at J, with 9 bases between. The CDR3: CASRHSLNEQFF. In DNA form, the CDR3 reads TGTGCCAGCAGGCACAGCCTCAATGAGCAGTTCTTC.

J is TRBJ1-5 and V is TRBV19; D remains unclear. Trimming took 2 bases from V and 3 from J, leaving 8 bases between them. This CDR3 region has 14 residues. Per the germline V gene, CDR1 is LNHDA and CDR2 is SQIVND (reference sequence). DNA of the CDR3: TGTGCCAGTAGTATAACTAGGGACAATCAGCCCCAGCATTTT. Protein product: CASSITRDNQPQHF.

The CDR3 DNA sequence: TGCGCCAGCAGCTTGACAGGGGGGGAAACTGAAGCTTTCTTT. Encoded protein: CASSLTGGETEAFF. The V and J genes are TRBV5-1 and TRBJ1-1, with 8 bases that match TRBD1. The ends lost 1 base at V and 5 bases at J; junction bases unmatched: 4. The CDR3 is 14 residues long. Per the germline V gene, CDR1 is SGHRS and CDR2 is YFSETQ. Based on the CDR3 plus reference TRBV5-1 and TRBJ1-1, the full variable domain is KAGVTQTPRYLIKTRGQQVTLSCSPISGHRSVSWYQQTPGQGLQFLFEYFSETQRNKGNFPGRFSGRQFSNSRSEMNVSTLELGDSALYLCASSLTGGETEAFFGQGTRLTVV.

The CDR3 region has the DNA TGTGCCACCAGTGATTCGACTAGCGGGGAGGGGGAGACCCAGTACTTC. This codes for CATSDSTSGEGETQYF. This rearrangement joins TRBV24-1 to TRBJ2-5; 11 bases are a match to TRBD2. The CDR3 loop spans 16 amino acids. Per the germline V gene, CDR1 is KGHDR and CDR2 is SFDVKD. Unmatched junction bases numbered 6, after V lost 2 bases and J lost 5 bases.

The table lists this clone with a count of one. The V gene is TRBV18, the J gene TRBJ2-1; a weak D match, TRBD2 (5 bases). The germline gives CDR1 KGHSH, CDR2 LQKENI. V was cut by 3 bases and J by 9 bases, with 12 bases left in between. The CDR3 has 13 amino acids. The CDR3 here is CASSPLGGVEQFF. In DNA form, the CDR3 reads TGTGCCAGCTCACCTCTTGGAGGAGTTGAGCAGTTCTTC. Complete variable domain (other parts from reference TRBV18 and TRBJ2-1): NAGVMQNPRHLVRRRGQEARLRCSPMKGHSHVYWYRQLPEEGLKFMVYLQKENIIDESGMPKERFSAEFPKEGPSILRIQQVVRGDSAAYFCASSPLGGVEQFFGPGTRLTVL.

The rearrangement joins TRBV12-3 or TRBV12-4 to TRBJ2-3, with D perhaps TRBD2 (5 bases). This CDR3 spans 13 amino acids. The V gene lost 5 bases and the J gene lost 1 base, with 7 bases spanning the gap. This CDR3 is CASSPRGTDTQYF. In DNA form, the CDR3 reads TGTGCCAGCAGTCCGCGGGGCACAGATACGCAGTATTTT.

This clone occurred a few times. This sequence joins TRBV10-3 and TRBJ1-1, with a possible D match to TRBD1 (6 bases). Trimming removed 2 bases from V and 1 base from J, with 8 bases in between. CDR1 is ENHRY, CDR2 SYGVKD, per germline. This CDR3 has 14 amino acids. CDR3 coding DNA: TGTGCCATCAGTGAGGGCAGGGGGAACACTGAAGCTTTCTTT. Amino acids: CAISEGRGNTEAFF.

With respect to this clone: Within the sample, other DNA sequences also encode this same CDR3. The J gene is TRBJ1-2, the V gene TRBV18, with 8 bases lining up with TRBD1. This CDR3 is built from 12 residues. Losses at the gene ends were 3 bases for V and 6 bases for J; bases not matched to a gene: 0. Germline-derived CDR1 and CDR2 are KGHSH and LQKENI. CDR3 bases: TGTGCCAGCTCACCGGACAGGGATGGCTACACCTTC. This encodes CASSPDRDGYTF.

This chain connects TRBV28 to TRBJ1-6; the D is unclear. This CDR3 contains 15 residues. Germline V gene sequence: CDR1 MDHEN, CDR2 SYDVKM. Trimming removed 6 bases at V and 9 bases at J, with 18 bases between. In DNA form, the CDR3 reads TGTGCCAGCAGGAGCCGGGGAATCCAACCTTCACCCCTCCACTTT. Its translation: CASRSRGIQPSPLHF.

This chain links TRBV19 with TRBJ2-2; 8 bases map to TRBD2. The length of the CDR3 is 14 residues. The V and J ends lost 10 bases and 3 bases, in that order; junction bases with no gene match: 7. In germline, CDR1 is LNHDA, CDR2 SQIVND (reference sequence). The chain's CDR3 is CAITGGRDTGELFF. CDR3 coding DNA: TGTGCCATTACGGGAGGGAGAGACACCGGGGAGCTGTTTTTT.

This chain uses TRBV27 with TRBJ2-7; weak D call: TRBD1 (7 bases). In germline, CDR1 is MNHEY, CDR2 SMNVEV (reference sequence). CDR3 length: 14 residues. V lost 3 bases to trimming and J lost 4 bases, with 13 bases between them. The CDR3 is CASSFAGQLYEQYF. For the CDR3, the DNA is TGTGCCAGCAGTTTTGCGGGACAGCTTTACGAGCAGTACTTC.

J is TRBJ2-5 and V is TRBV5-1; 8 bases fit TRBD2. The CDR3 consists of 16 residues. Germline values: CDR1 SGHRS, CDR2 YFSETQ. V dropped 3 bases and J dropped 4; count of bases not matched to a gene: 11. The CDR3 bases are TGCGCCAGCAGCTCTCTTTCGGGAGGGGCGAGAGAGACCCAGTACTTC. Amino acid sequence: CASSSLSGGARETQYF.

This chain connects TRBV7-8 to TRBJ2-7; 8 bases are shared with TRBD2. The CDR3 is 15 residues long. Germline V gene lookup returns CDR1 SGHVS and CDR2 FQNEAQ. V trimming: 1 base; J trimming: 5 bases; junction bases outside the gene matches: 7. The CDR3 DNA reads TGTGCCAGCAGCTTAGTTAAAGCGGGAGTCCACGAGCAGTACTTC. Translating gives CASSLVKAGVHEQYF.

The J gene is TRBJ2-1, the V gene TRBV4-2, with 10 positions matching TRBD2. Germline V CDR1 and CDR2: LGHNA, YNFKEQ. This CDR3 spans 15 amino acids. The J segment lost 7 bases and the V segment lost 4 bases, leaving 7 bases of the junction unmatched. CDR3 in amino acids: CASSPKRGGRNEQFF. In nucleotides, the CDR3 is TGTGCCAGCAGCCCCAAGCGGGGGGGCCGGAATGAGCAGTTCTTC.

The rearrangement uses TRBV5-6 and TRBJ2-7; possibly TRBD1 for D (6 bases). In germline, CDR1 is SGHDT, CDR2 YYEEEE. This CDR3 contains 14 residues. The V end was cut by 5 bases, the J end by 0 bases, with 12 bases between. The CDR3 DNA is TGTGCCAGCAGATCAACAGGGAGCTCCTACGAGCAGTACTTC. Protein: CASRSTGSSYEQYF.

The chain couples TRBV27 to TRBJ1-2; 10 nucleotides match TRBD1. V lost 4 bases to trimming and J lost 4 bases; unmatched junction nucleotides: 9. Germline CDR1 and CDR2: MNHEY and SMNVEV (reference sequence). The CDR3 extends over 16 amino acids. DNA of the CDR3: TGTGCCAGCAGTTCCAAGACAGGGGGCGCAATCTATGGCTACACCTTC. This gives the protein CASSSKTGGAIYGYTF.

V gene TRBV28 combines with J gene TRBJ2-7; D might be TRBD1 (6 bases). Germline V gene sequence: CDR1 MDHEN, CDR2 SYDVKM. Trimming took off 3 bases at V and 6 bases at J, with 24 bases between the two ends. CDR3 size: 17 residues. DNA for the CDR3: TGTGCCAGCAGTTTGTTGCCCGGACAGATATTGCTGCCCGAGCAGTACTTC. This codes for CASSLLPGQILLPEQYF.

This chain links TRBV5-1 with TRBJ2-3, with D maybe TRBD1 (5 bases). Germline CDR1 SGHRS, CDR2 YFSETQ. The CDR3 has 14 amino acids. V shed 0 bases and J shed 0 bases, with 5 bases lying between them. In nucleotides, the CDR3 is TGCGCCAGCAGCTTGGGACAGAGCACAGATACGCAGTATTTT. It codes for CASSLGQSTDTQYF.

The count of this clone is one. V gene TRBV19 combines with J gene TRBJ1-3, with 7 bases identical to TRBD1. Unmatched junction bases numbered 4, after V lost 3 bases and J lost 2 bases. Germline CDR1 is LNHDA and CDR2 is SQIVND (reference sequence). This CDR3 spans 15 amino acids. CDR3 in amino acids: CASSIGTDPGNTIYF. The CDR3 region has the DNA TGTGCCAGTAGTATCGGGACAGACCCTGGAAACACCATATATTTT.

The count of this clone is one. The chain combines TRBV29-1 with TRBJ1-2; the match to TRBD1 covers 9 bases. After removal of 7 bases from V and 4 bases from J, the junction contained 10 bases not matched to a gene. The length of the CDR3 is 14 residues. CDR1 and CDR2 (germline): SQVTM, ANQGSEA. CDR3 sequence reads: CSAAAQGAAYGYTF. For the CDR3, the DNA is TGCAGCGCCGCAGCACAGGGGGCGGCCTATGGCTACACCTTC.

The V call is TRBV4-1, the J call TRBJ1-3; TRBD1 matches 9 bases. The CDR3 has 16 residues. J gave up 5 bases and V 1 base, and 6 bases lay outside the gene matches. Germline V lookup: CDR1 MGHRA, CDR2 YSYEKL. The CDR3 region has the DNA TGCGCCAGCAGCCAAGGGCTGGGACAGGGAAGAAACACCATATATTTT. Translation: CASSQGLGQGRNTIYF.

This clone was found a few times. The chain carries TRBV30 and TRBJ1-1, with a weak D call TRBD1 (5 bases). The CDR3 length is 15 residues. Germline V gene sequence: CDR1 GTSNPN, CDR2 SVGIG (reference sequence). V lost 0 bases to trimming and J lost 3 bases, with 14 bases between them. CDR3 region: CAWSVSLGGDTEAFF. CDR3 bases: TGTGCCTGGAGTGTATCGCTCGGGGGGGACACTGAAGCTTTCTTT.